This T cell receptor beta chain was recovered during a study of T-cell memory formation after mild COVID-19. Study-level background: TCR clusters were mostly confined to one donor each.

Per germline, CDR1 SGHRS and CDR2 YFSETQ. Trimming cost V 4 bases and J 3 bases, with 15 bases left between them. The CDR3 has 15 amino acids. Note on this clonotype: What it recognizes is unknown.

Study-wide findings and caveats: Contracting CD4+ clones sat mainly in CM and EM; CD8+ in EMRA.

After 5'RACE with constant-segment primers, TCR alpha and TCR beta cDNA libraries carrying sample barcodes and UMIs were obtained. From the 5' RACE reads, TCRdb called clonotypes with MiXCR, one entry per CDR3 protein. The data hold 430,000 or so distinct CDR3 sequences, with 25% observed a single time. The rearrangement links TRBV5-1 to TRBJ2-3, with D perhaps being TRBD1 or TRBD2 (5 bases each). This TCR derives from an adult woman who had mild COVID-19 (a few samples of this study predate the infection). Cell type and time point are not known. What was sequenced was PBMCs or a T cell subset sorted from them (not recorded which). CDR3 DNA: TGCGCCAGCAGCCGGGGCCCGGCAGGGACAGATACGCAGTATTTT. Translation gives CASSRGPAGTDTQYF. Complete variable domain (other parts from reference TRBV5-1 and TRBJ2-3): KAGVTQTPRYLIKTRGQQVTLSCSPISGHRSVSWYQQTPGQGLQFLFEYFSETQRNKGNFPGRFSGRQFSNSRSEMNVSTLELGDSALYLCASSRGPAGTDTQYFGPGTRLTVL.